This TCR beta chain was identified in a study of T cells after yellow fever vaccination. The germline V gene has CDR1 SGHTA and CDR2 FQGNSA. CDR3 size: 15 residues. V was pared by 5 bases and J by 0 bases, with 13 bases between. TCRdb fed the 5' RACE reads into MiXCR, producing one record per CDR3 protein. The sample includes approximately 150,000 distinct CDR3 sequences, 9.3% seen only once; the top ten take around 40%. The sequence derives from a man aged 18-30 years who received the YFV17D yellow fever vaccine. This specimen consisted of CD8+ T cells sorted from PBMCs, obtained 45 days after the yellow fever booster vaccination. The gene calls are TRBV7-2 and TRBJ1-2; D unresolved. The CDR3 loop is CASSPSGGPNYGYTF. The CDR3 DNA follows: TGTGCCAGCAGCCCCTCGGGCGGACCTAACTATGGCTACACCTTC.